Below, 5 T cell receptor beta chains from the same sample are listed, as sequenced in a study of blood T cells in healthy people across ages. Together with a sample-barcoded 5' primer, a J-beta primer mix was included in a second PCR lasting roughly 6 to 12 cycles. Each CDR3 protein gets one entry after TCRdb re-called the 5' RACE reads with MiXCR. The sample includes 1,300,000 or so distinct CDR3 sequences, approximately 59% of them seen just once. Sequencing used blood. Source of these receptors: a man aged 18 to 29 in good health.

The chain carries TRBV18 and TRBJ1-4, with no clear D. V lost 11 bases and J 8 bases, leaving 18 bases between the germline ends. The CDR3 sequence is 13 residues long. CDR1 is KGHSH and CDR2 is LQKENI in the germline V gene. Here the CDR3 reads CACRQEPFEKLFF. The CDR3 DNA is TGTGCCTGCCGCCAGGAGCCCTTCGAAAAACTGTTTTTT.

The chain uses TRBV4-1 and TRBJ2-5; D is undetermined. The CDR3 has 16 amino acids. Germline CDR1 and CDR2: MGHRA and YSYEKL. Trimming removed 5 bases at V and 0 bases at J, with 16 bases between. The CDR3 protein is CASSETAGDDQETQYF. CDR3 nucleotide sequence: TGCGCCAGCAGCGAGACGGCCGGCGATGACCAAGAGACCCAGTACTTC.

CDR3 sequence (DNA): TGTGCCAGCAGCGTAGAGGCCCCCGGCTATGGCTACACCTTC. Amino acid sequence: CASSVEAPGYGYTF. The chain has TRBV9 and TRBJ1-2; no clear D gene. CDR1 and CDR2 (germline): SGDLS, YYNGEE. V lost 0 bases to trimming and J lost 4 bases, with 10 bases between them. This CDR3 has 14 amino acids.

This clonotype was seen a handful of times. The rearrangement links TRBV4-2 to TRBJ2-7; D is undetermined. The germline V gene encodes CDR1 LGHNA and CDR2 YNFKEQ. V was trimmed by 0 bases and J by 5 bases, leaving 2 bases between them. The length of the CDR3 is 11 residues. The CDR3 loop is CASSQEHEQYF. CDR3 nucleotides: TGTGCCAGCAGCCAAGAACACGAGCAGTACTTC.

The V call is TRBV4-2, the J call TRBJ1-2; D is uncertain. The CDR3 length is 17 residues. V lost 2 bases and J 5 bases, leaving 21 bases between the germline ends. The germline V gene encodes CDR1 LGHNA and CDR2 YNFKEQ. The CDR3 nucleotides read TGTGCCAGCAGCCAAAGAAATCCGACTCGAGATCATTATGGCTACACCTTC. It translates to CASSQRNPTRDHYGYTF.